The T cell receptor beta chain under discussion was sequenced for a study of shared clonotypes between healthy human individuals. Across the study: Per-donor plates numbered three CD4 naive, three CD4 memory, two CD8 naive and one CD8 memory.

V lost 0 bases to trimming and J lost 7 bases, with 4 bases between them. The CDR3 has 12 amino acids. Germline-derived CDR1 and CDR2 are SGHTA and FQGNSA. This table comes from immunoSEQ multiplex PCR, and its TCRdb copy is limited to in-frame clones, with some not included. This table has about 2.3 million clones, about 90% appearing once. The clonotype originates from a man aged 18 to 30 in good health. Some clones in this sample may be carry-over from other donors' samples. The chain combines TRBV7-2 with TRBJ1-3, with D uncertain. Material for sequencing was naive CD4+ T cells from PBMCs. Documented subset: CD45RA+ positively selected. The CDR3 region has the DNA TGTGCCAGCAGCTTAGCAGTTAACACCATATATTTT. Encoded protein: CASSLAVNTIYF.